The clone carrying this TCR beta chain showed up just once. The data derive from a study of blood T cell repertoires in COVID-19. Whole-study context: The origin of the acute and convalescent COVID-19 samples was the United States, Italy and Spain. Sources were T cells, B-cell-depleted T cells, or PBMCs; the material itself was cDNA or gDNA.

CDR1 SGHTS and CDR2 YDEGEE come from the germline V gene. V was clipped by 4 bases and J by 4 bases; unmatched bases: 4. This CDR3 region has 14 residues. Original processing notes: Reference gene primers were amplified, and this amplification served to estimate nucleated cell counts. Method: immunoSEQ multiplex PCR; TCRdb's copy keeps in-frame clones and lacks some. That table is the source of V, J and clone size, and D and trimming were worked out from the DNA. This sample has 140,000 or so clones; 82% occur once, and the top ten carry around 4%. Sequenced input: peripheral blood. The V gene is TRBV5-8, the J gene TRBJ1-1; 10 nucleotides align to TRBD1. The clonotype comes from a woman of 80 years or more with acute or convalescent COVID-19. CDR3 region: CASSLRTGGTEAFF. CDR3 sequence (DNA): TGTGCCAGCAGCCTTAGGACAGGGGGCACTGAAGCTTTCTTT.